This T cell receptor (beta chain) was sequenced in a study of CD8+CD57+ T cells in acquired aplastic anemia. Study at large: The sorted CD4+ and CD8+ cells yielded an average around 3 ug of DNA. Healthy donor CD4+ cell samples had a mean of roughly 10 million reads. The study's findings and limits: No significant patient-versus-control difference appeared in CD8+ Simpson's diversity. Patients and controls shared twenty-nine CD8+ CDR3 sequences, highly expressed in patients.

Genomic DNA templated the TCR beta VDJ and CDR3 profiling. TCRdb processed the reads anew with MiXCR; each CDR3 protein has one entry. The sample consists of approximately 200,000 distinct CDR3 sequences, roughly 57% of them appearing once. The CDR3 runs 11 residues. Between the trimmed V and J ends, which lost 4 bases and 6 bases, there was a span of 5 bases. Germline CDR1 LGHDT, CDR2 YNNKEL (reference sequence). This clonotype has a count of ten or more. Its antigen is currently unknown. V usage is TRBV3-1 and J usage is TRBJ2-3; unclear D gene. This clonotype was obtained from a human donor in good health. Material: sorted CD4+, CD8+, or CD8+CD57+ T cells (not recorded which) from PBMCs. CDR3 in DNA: TGTGCCAGCAGCCGCCGGGATACGCAGTATTTT. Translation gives CASSRRDTQYF.